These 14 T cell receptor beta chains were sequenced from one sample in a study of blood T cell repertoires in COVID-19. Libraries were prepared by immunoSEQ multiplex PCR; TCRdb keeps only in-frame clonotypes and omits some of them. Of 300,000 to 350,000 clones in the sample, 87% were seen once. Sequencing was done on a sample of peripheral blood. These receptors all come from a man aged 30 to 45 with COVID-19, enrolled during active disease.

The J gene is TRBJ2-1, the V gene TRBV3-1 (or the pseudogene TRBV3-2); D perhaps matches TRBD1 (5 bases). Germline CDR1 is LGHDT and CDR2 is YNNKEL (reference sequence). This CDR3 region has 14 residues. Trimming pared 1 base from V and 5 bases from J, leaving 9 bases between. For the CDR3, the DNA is TGTGCCAGCAGCCAAGTCCGACAGAACAATGAGCAGTTCTTC. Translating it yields CASSQVRQNNEQFF.

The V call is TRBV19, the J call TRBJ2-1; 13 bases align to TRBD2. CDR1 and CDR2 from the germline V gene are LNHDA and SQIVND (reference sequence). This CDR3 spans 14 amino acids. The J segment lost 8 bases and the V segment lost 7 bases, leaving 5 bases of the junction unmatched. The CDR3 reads CASKLAGGIDEQFF. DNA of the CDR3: TGTGCCAGTAAACTAGCGGGGGGGATCGATGAGCAGTTCTTC.

The CDR3 region has the DNA TGTGCCAGCAGCTTAGGCGGGGACAGTTACAATCAGCCCCAGCATTTT. It translates to CASSLGGDSYNQPQHF. The chain joins TRBV7-9 to TRBJ1-5; 7 nucleotides match TRBD1. The CDR3 contains 16 residues. V dropped 1 base and J dropped 3; count of bases not matched to a gene: 6. Germline lookup yields CDR1 SEHNR and CDR2 FQNEAQ (reference sequence). Supplemented by reference TRBV7-9 and TRBJ1-5, the full variable domain reads DTGVSQNPRHKITKRGQNVTFRCDPISEHNRLYWYRQTLGQGPEFLTYFQNEAQLEKSRLLSDRFSAERPKGSFSTLEIQRTEQGDSAMYLCASSLGGDSYNQPQHFGDGTRLSIL.

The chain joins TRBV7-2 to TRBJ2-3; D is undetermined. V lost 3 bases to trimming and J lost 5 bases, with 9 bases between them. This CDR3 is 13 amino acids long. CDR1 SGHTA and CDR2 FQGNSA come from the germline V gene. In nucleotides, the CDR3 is TGTGCCAGCAGCTTTTTTAGAAAAGATACGCAGTATTTT. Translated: CASSFFRKDTQYF.

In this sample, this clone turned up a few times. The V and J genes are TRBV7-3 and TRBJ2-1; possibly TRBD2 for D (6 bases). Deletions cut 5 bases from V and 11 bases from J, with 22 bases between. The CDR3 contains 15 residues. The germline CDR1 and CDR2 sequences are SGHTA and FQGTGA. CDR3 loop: CASSRDLQPGLKQFF. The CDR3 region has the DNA TGTGCCAGCAGCCGCGACCTTCAACCGGGACTTAAGCAGTTCTTC.

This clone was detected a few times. In DNA form, the CDR3 reads TGTGCCAGCACCCTCACGAGCTCCTATAATTCACCCCTCCACTTT. Residues: CASTLTSSYNSPLHF. This chain links TRBV7-9 with TRBJ1-6; no clear D. The germline V gene encodes CDR1 SEHNR and CDR2 FQNEAQ (reference sequence). CDR3 size: 15 residues. V dropped 7 bases and J dropped 0 bases, with 10 bases sitting between them.

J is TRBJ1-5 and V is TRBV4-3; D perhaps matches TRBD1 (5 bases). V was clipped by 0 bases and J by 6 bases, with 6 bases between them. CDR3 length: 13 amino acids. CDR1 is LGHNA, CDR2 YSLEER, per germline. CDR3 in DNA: TGCGCCAGCAGCCAAGACAGGGTTCAGCCCCAGCATTTT. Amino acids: CASSQDRVQPQHF.

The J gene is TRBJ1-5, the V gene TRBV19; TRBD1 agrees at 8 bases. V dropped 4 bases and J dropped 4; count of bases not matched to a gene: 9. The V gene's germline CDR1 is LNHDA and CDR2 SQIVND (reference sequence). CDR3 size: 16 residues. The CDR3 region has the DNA TGTGCCAGTAGTAGTCCTCCCGGGACAGGTAATCAGCCCCAGCATTTT. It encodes CASSSPPGTGNQPQHF.

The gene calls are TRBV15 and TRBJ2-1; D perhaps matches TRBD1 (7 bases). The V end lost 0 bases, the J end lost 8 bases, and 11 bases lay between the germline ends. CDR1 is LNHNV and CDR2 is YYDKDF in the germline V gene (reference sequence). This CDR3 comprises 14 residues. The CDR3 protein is CATSRDSRGDEQFF. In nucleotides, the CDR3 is TGTGCCACCAGCAGAGATTCCAGGGGGGATGAGCAGTTCTTC.

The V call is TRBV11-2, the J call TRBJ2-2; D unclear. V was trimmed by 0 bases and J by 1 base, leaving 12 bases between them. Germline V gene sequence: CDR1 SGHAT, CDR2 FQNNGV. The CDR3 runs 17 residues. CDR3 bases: TGTGCCAGCAGCTTAGAAATAGAGGCAAAGAACACCGGGGAGCTGTTTTTT. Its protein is CASSLEIEAKNTGELFF. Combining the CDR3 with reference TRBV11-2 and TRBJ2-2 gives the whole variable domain EAGVAQSPRYKIIEKRQSVAFWCNPISGHATLYWYQQILGQGPKLLIQFQNNGVVDDSQLPKDRFSAERLKGVDSTLKIQPAKLEDSAVYLCASSLEIEAKNTGELFFGEGSRLTVL.

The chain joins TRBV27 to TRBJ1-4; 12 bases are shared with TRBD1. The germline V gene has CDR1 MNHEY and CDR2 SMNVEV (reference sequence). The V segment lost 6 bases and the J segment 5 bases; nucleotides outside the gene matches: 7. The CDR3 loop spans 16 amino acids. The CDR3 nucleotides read TGTGCCAGCAGCCGGGACAGGGGGCTGTCGAATGAAAAACTGTTTTTT. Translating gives CASSRDRGLSNEKLFF.

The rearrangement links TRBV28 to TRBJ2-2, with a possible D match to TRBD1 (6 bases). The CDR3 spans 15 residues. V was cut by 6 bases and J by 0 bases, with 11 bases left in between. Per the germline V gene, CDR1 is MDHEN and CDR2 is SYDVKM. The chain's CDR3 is CASRQGTTNTGELFF. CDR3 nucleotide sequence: TGTGCCAGCAGACAGGGCACTACGAACACCGGGGAGCTGTTTTTT.

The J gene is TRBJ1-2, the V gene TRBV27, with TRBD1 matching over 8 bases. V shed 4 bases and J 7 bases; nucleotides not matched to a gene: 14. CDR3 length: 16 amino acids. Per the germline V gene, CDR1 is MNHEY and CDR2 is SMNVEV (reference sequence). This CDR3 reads CASSSGTFDRGRGYTF. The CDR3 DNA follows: TGTGCCAGCAGTTCCGGCACCTTCGACAGGGGTCGTGGCTACACCTTC.

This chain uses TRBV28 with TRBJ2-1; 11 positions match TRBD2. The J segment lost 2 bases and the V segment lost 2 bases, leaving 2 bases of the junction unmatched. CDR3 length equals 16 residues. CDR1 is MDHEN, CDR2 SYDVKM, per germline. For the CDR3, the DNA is TGTGCCAGCAGTTTACTAGCGGGAGGCGCCTACAATGAGCAGTTCTTC. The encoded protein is CASSLLAGGAYNEQFF.